Presented here are 11 T cell receptor beta chains from one specimen sequenced in a study of blood T cells in healthy people across ages. A J-beta primer mix and a sample-barcoded 5' primer were used in a second PCR of about 7 to 12 cycles. TCRdb reanalysed the 5' RACE reads using MiXCR and keeps one entry per CDR3 protein. The data contain around 790,000 distinct CDR3 sequences, 40% to 50% of them singletons. Sample: blood. Receptors were obtained from a man in his fifties or sixties in good health.

Of note for this clonotype: A much more abundant neighbour one base away suggests this may be a read error. The rearrangement links TRBV27 to TRBJ2-1; 12 nucleotides match TRBD1. The V gene's germline CDR1 is MNHEY and CDR2 SMNVEV (reference sequence). The CDR3 contains 18 residues. In DNA, the CDR3 is TGTGCCAGCACCCAGGGACAGGGGGCCCGGTGGTCCTACAAGGAGCAGTTCTTC. Translation gives CASTQGQGARWSYKEQFF.

In its sample, this clonotype was seen a few times. V is TRBV4-1 and J is TRBJ2-5, with 11 positions matching TRBD2. Matching the DNA end better, TRBJ2-7 makes the J call doubtful. Per the germline V gene, CDR1 is MGHRA and CDR2 is YSYEKL. The CDR3 runs to 17 residues. The CDR3 here is CASSQEGLAGGRYEQYF. The CDR3 DNA sequence: TGCGCCAGCAGCCAAGAGGGCCTAGCGGGGGGAAGGTACGAGCAGTACTTC.

The chain joins TRBV20-1 to TRBJ2-1; 10 positions match TRBD1. This CDR3 region has 13 residues. J lost 5 bases, V lost 5 bases, and 3 bases had no gene match. CDR1 DFQATT and CDR2 SNEGSKA come from the germline V gene (reference sequence). The CDR3, as DNA: TGCAGTGCTGGGGGGACAGGGGACAATGAGCAGTTCTTC. The encoded protein is CSAGGTGDNEQFF.

This chain uses TRBV7-9 with TRBJ1-4; possible D gene TRBD1, 6 bases. Germline V gives CDR1 SEHNR, CDR2 FQNEAQ (reference sequence). This CDR3 is 14 amino acids long. With 5 bases removed from V and 7 bases from J, the gap between germline ends came to 14 bases. The CDR3 loop reads CASSPTEGGEKLFF. The CDR3 coding sequence is TGTGCCAGCAGCCCCACCGAGGGGGGTGAAAAACTGTTTTTT.

Note on this clonotype: A much larger clone is a single base away; this may be a read error. The rearrangement uses TRBV18 and TRBJ2-5; 9 bases map to TRBD2. The V and J ends lost 5 bases and 5 bases, in that order; junction bases with no gene match: 6. The CDR3 consists of 14 residues. CDR1 and CDR2 (germline): KGHSH, LQKENI. The CDR3 sequence is CASSIGLAPETQYF. CDR3 nucleotides: TGTGCCAGCTCAATCGGACTAGCGCCGGAGACCCAGTACTTC.

Comments on this clonotype: A read error may produce the germline difference seen at one junction end. This chain uses TRBV18 with TRBJ1-5, with a possible D match to TRBD1 (6 bases). This CDR3 region has 18 residues. Per the germline V gene, CDR1 is KGHSH and CDR2 is LQKENI. CDR3 protein: CASSPAAGHLYSDQPQHF. CDR3 coding DNA: TGTGCCAGCTCACCAGCCGCGGGACACCTATATAGCGATCAGCCCCAGCATTTT.

This clonotype has more than one count but fewer than ten. The chain combines TRBV3-1 with TRBJ2-5; D is uncertain. This CDR3 spans 14 amino acids. Germline assignment: CDR1 LGHDT and CDR2 YNNKEL (reference sequence). The V gene lost 4 bases and the J gene lost 3 bases, with 12 bases spanning the gap. The CDR3 loop is CASSPTSGKETQYF. The CDR3 DNA follows: TGTGCCAGCAGCCCCACCTCTGGGAAAGAGACCCAGTACTTC.

In the case of this clonotype: An end of the junction differs from the germline gene, which may be a read error. The J gene is TRBJ2-7, the V gene TRBV18, with 8 bases that match TRBD2. Germline V gives CDR1 KGHSH, CDR2 LQKENI. CDR3 size: 14 residues. The CDR3 DNA reads as TGTGCCGGCTCACCGACCACCGGGGGGGACGAGCAGTACTTC. It translates to CAGSPTTGGDEQYF. Full variable domain (remainder filled in from reference TRBV18 and TRBJ2-7): NAGVMQNPRHLVRRRGQEARLRCSPMKGHSHVYWYRQLPEEGLKFMVYLQKENIIDESGMPKERFSAEFPKEGPSILRIQQVVRGDSAAYFCAGSPTTGGDEQYFGPGTRLTVT.

The chain carries TRBV5-5 and TRBJ1-1, with D uncertain. Germline loops: CDR1 SGHKS, CDR2 YYEKEE (reference sequence). Trimming pared 0 bases from V and 5 bases from J, leaving 5 bases between. This CDR3 contains 12 residues. The CDR3 loop is CASSLDRTEAFF. For the CDR3, the DNA is TGTGCCAGCAGCTTGGACCGGACTGAAGCTTTCTTT.

The genes are TRBV7-9 and TRBJ1-2; D unclear. This CDR3 is 13 amino acids long. Trimming removed 2 bases from V and 8 bases from J, with 12 bases in between. From germline, CDR1 is SEHNR and CDR2 FQNEAQ (reference sequence). CDR3 sequence: CASSLRQELGYTF. In nucleotides, the CDR3 is TGTGCCAGCAGCTTACGGCAGGAGCTCGGCTACACCTTC. The whole variable domain, remainder taken from reference TRBV7-9 and TRBJ1-2, is DTGVSQNPRHKITKRGQNVTFRCDPISEHNRLYWYRQTLGQGPEFLTYFQNEAQLEKSRLLSDRFSAERPKGSFSTLEIQRTEQGDSAMYLCASSLRQELGYTFGSGTRLTVV.

The chain joins TRBV10-3 to TRBJ1-1; tentatively, D is TRBD1 (5 bases). Germline lookup yields CDR1 ENHRY and CDR2 SYGVKD. Trimming pared 6 bases from V and 4 bases from J, leaving 9 bases between. The CDR3 length is 12 residues. The DNA for the CDR3 is TGTGCCATCAGGGGTGGGACCACTGAAGCTTTCTTT. Encoded protein: CAIRGGTTEAFF.